What follows is one T cell receptor (beta chain) and its context. This clonotype was counted once. Its antigen is unknown. No base quality information exists; no much larger clone differs at one position. One read gives only weak evidence. The sample comes from a study of T-cell reconstitution after alpha-beta-depleted transplantation in children (dated by TCRdb to the mid-2010s). At the level of the whole study: The study quantitatively tracked T-cell immune reconstitution after TCRalphabeta/CD19-depleted allogeneic hematopoietic cell transplantation in children using TCR repertoire profiling.

Libraries were made using PCR. Sequencing instrument: Illumina HiSeq 2500. To normalize quantification of the TCRbeta repertoire, the TCR libraries were built with molecular barcoding that relied on unique molecular identifiers. TCRdb cleaned the public reads at Q25 with fastp, built clones with MiXCR and kept in-frame beta chains. Each record represents a unique CDR3 protein, reported with the most common genes and DNA among its rows. Counted in this sample were hundreds of thousands of distinct CDR3 sequences; approximately 12% of them appeared once. The ten largest make up about 5.6% of the sample. Unmatched junction bases come to 14, with V trimmed by 0 bases and J by 3 bases. The germline V gene gives CDR1 as SGDLS and CDR2 as YYNGEE. The CDR3 starts with the cysteine, ends with the phenylalanine, and has 20 residues. Just CDR3 DNA is preserved here, 60 bases in frame from base 1.

The sample was PBMCs from the stem cell graft donor, taken from the stem cell graft. The V and J genes are TRBV9 and TRBJ2-2; TRBD2 fits 10 bases in the junction. The clonotype was recovered from a human donor who donated a stem cell graft to a child with combined immunodeficiency. The sequence in DNA is TGTGCCAGCAGCGTAGGCCCCCAGGCGGGTAGCGGGAGGTACACCGGGGAGCTGTTTTTT. It is translated as CASSVGPQAGSGRYTGELFF. Supplemented by the reference TRBV9 and TRBJ2-2 proteins around the CDR3, the complete variable domain is DSGVTQTPKHLITATGQRVTLRCSPRSGDLSVYWYQQSLDQGLQFLIQYYNGEERAKGNILERFSAQQFPDLHSELNLSSLELGDSALYFCASSVGPQAGSGRYTGELFFGEGSRLTVL.